What follows are 7 T cell receptor beta chains derived from one specimen sequenced in a study of cytomegalovirus exposure and HLA in healthy donors. The primer mix had 60 Vbeta and 13 Jbeta primers. The table came from immunoSEQ multiplex PCR; TCRdb's copy has only in-frame clones and leaves some out. The table lists roughly 180,000 clones, 76% of them singletons. Sequences were obtained from PBMCs. These receptor sequences come from a woman aged 25 to 39 in good health and CMV-seropositive.

V usage is TRBV4-1 and J usage is TRBJ2-5; the D gene is possibly TRBD2 (7 bases). V lost 0 bases and J lost 6, with 14 bases in between. This CDR3 is built from 15 residues. The germline CDR1 and CDR2 sequences are MGHRA and YSYEKL. CDR3 sequence (DNA): TGCGCCAGCAGCCAAGATTGGGGGGGCGGACAGACCCAGTACTTC. Translation: CASSQDWGGGQTQYF.

The chain joins TRBV7-8 to TRBJ1-1, with TRBD1 matching 7 bases. V shed 0 bases and J 3 bases; nucleotides not matched to a gene: 4. CDR1 and CDR2 from the germline V gene are SGHVS and FQNEAQ. The CDR3 spans 15 residues. CDR3 coding DNA: TGTGCCAGCAGCTTAGCGCGGGACAGATACACTGAAGCTTTCTTT. Amino acids: CASSLARDRYTEAFF. Supplemented by reference TRBV7-8 and TRBJ1-1, the full variable domain reads GAGVSQSPRYKVAKRGQDVALRCDPISGHVSLFWYQQALGQGPEFLTYFQNEAQLDKSGLPSDRFFAERPEGSVSTLKIQRTQQEDSAVYLCASSLARDRYTEAFFGQGTRLTVV.

The chain uses TRBV7-8 and TRBJ1-5; TRBD1 aligns across 9 bases. The CDR3 contains 15 residues. The V segment lost 4 bases and the J segment 5 bases; nucleotides outside the gene matches: 6. Germline CDR1 reads SGHVS; CDR2 reads FQNEAQ. The CDR3 DNA is TGTGCCAGCAGCTCACCCGGGACAGGGCATCAGCCCCAGCATTTT. Translation: CASSSPGTGHQPQHF. Supplemented by reference TRBV7-8 and TRBJ1-5, the full variable domain reads GAGVSQSPRYKVAKRGQDVALRCDPISGHVSLFWYQQALGQGPEFLTYFQNEAQLDKSGLPSDRFFAERPEGSVSTLKIQRTQQEDSAVYLCASSSPGTGHQPQHFGDGTRLSIL.

The chain joins TRBV6-6 to TRBJ2-7; 7 nucleotides align to TRBD1. Germline V gene data show CDR1 as MNHNY and CDR2 as SVGAGI (reference sequence). The V gene end was trimmed by 6 bases and the J gene end by 3 bases; junction bases not matched to a gene: 8. The CDR3 contains 14 residues. The CDR3 is CASSLPGQSYEQYF. As DNA, the CDR3 is TGTGCCAGCAGCCTCCCGGGACAGAGCTACGAGCAGTACTTC.

The chain is built from TRBV2 and TRBJ1-4; 7 nucleotides line up with TRBD1. Germline assignment: CDR1 SNHLY and CDR2 FYNNEI. Trimming took 6 bases from V and 4 from J; bases not matched to a gene: 8. CDR3 length equals 15 residues. CDR3 region: CASREQGLNNEKLFF. The CDR3 DNA sequence: TGTGCCAGCAGGGAACAGGGGCTTAATAATGAAAAACTGTTTTTT. The whole variable domain, filled in from reference TRBV2 and TRBJ1-4, reads EPEVTQTPSHQVTQMGQEVILRCVPISNHLYFYWYRQILGQKVEFLVSFYNNEISEKSEIFDDQFSVERPDGSNFTLKIRSTKLEDSAMYFCASREQGLNNEKLFFGSGTQLSVL.

In this sample, this clone turned up a few times. The rearrangement links TRBV7-9 to TRBJ1-2; 7 bases agree with TRBD1. Germline V lookup: CDR1 SEHNR, CDR2 FQNEAQ (reference sequence). This CDR3 region has 16 residues. The V gene end was trimmed by 5 bases and the J gene end by 1 base; junction bases not matched to a gene: 10. The CDR3: CASSTSTGVINYGYTF. The DNA for the CDR3 is TGTGCCAGCAGCACCTCAACAGGGGTCATTAACTATGGCTACACCTTC.

This clone has more than one count but fewer than ten. This chain links TRBV4-1 with TRBJ2-3, with 8 nucleotides matching TRBD1. Germline values: CDR1 MGHRA, CDR2 YSYEKL. Unmatched junction bases numbered 8, after V lost 0 bases and J lost 3 bases. The CDR3 is made up of 17 amino acids. CDR3 coding DNA: TGCGCCAGCAGCCAAGACCAAGGACAGGGTCCGACAGATACGCAGTATTTT. Protein: CASSQDQGQGPTDTQYF.